The 26 T cell receptor beta chains given below trace back to one sample, sequenced in a study of T cell responses to AZD1222 COVID-19 vaccine (dated by TCRdb to about 2021). The receptor library was made with the immunoSEQ multiplex PCR assay. TCRdb carries this immuneACCESS record with in-frame sequences only. Its versions omit some clonotypes, under half of them owing to an unresolved V gene in the studies checked, with the rest unexplained. The sample records about 220,000 clones, roughly 91% of which are singletons. The ten biggest clones cover 0.95% to 1.1% of the sample. Taken with the paper, the label for time point translates to: baseline before first vaccination. The label giving this sample's treatment or condition can be read as: meningococcal conjugate vaccine given as trial control. Specimen: peripheral blood, collected on day 0 of MenACWY control vaccination. These receptors were taken from an adult in good health.

The CDR3 coding sequence is TGTGCCAGCAGTGCCCGGGGGGGGAACACTGAAGCTTTCTTT. Encoded protein: CASSARGGNTEAFF. The chain links TRBV2 to TRBJ1-1; maybe TRBD1 (5 bases). Trimming cost V 4 bases and J 1 base, with 10 bases left between them. This CDR3 comprises 14 residues. Per the germline V gene, CDR1 is SNHLY and CDR2 is FYNNEI.

The V gene is TRBV2, the J gene TRBJ2-3, with a weak D call TRBD1 (7 bases). The germline CDR1 and CDR2 sequences are SNHLY and FYNNEI. The ends were cut back, 3 bases at V and 2 bases at J, with 12 bases in the middle. The CDR3 is made up of 15 amino acids. CDR3 amino acids: CASSDWRGPTDTQYF. The CDR3 DNA is TGTGCCAGCAGTGATTGGAGGGGGCCCACAGATACGCAGTATTTT.

The rearrangement uses TRBV19 and TRBJ2-3; tentative D call: TRBD1 (6 bases). The length of the CDR3 is 16 residues. The V gene's germline CDR1 is LNHDA and CDR2 SQIVND (reference sequence). Trimming removed 1 base at V and 3 bases at J, with 14 bases between. CDR3 nucleotide sequence: TGTGCCAGTAGTATAGGAAGGGGGAAAGCTACAGATACGCAGTATTTT. Translation gives CASSIGRGKATDTQYF.

V and J are TRBV27 and TRBJ2-3, with D possibly being TRBD1 (5 bases). The germline V gene has CDR1 MNHEY and CDR2 SMNVEV (reference sequence). The germline V and J ends were trimmed by 6 bases and 5 bases, with 12 bases remaining between them. The CDR3 has 13 amino acids. CDR3 coding DNA: TGTGCCAGCAGCCAGGGCTTATTAGATACGCAGTATTTT. Its translation: CASSQGLLDTQYF.

This clone was observed once. The rearrangement joins TRBV11-2 to TRBJ1-6, with 9 nucleotides matching TRBD1. The junction had 12 bases not matched to a gene; V was cut back by 5 bases and J by 7 bases. Per the germline V gene, CDR1 is SGHAT and CDR2 is FQNNGV. The CDR3 totals 17 residues. The CDR3 sequence: CASSKRMGQGWNSPLHF. CDR3 bases: TGTGCCAGCAGCAAAAGAATGGGACAGGGTTGGAATTCACCCCTCCACTTT. The full variable domain, in which reference TRBV11-2 and TRBJ1-6 provide the parts outside the CDR3, is EAGVAQSPRYKIIEKRQSVAFWCNPISGHATLYWYQQILGQGPKLLIQFQNNGVVDDSQLPKDRFSAERLKGVDSTLKIQPAKLEDSAVYLCASSKRMGQGWNSPLHFGNGTRLTVT.

The DNA for the CDR3 is TGTGCCAGCAGCCTAGCGGGGGGAGACAATGAGCAGTTCTTC. This encodes CASSLAGGDNEQFF. V gene TRBV3-1 (or the pseudogene TRBV3-2) combines with J gene TRBJ2-1; 10 bases map to TRBD2. The CDR3 runs to 14 residues. Germline values: CDR1 LGHDT, CDR2 YNNKEL (reference sequence). Germline trimming cut 4 bases from V and 5 bases from J; bases unmatched to any gene: 2.

This clone was counted only a few times. The rearrangement uses TRBV5-1 and TRBJ2-7; D not certain. Germline V CDR1 and CDR2: SGHRS, YFSETQ. The CDR3 runs to 13 residues. The V end lost 4 bases, the J end lost 0 bases, and 8 bases lay between the germline ends. The CDR3 coding sequence is TGCGCCAGCAGCCCTACGAACTCCTACGAGCAGTACTTC. Translated, it gives CASSPTNSYEQYF. Supplemented by reference TRBV5-1 and TRBJ2-7, the full variable domain reads KAGVTQTPRYLIKTRGQQVTLSCSPISGHRSVSWYQQTPGQGLQFLFEYFSETQRNKGNFPGRFSGRQFSNSRSEMNVSTLELGDSALYLCASSPTNSYEQYFGPGTRLTVT.

V and J are TRBV3-1 (or the pseudogene TRBV3-2) and TRBJ1-2; a weak D match, TRBD1 (5 bases). This CDR3 has 15 amino acids. Per germline, CDR1 LGHDT and CDR2 YNNKEL (reference sequence). Trimming stripped 1 base from V and 8 bases from J, with 17 bases between. In DNA form, the CDR3 reads TGTGCCAGCAGCCAAGCGGGGCAGGCGCTCGGGGGCTACACCTTC. This sequence encodes CASSQAGQALGGYTF.

The chain couples TRBV28 to TRBJ1-6, with unresolved D. CDR3 length equals 16 residues. The V and J ends lost 0 bases and 4 bases respectively, with 10 bases between them. Looked up from germline, CDR1 is MDHEN and CDR2 is SYDVKM. CDR3 sequence (DNA): TGTGCCAGCAGTTTATGGGCAGGTCAATATAATTCACCCCTCCACTTT. Protein sequence: CASSLWAGQYNSPLHF.

This chain joins TRBV5-1 and TRBJ1-2; D is unclear. Germline V gene data show CDR1 as SGHRS and CDR2 as YFSETQ. The CDR3 sequence is 13 residues long. V was pared by 4 bases and J by 2 bases, with 9 bases between. The CDR3 reads CASSPAANYGYTF. The DNA of the CDR3 is TGCGCCAGCAGCCCGGCGGCGAACTATGGCTACACCTTC.

The rearrangement joins TRBV5-5 to TRBJ1-3; D is ambiguous. CDR3 length: 16 residues. Looked up from germline, CDR1 is SGHKS and CDR2 is YYEKEE (reference sequence). Trimming took off 0 bases at V and 0 bases at J, with 10 bases between the two ends. CDR3 amino acids: CASSLVTEISGNTIYF. CDR3 DNA: TGTGCCAGCAGCTTGGTCACCGAGATCTCTGGAAACACCATATATTTT.

CDR3 bases: TGTGCCAGTAGTATATCCTACGGGTACTATAATTCACCCCTCCACTTT. It translates to CASSISYGYYNSPLHF. This chain links TRBV19 with TRBJ1-6, with D unresolved. Germline lookup yields CDR1 LNHDA and CDR2 SQIVND (reference sequence). Trimming cost V 2 bases and J 3 bases, with 11 bases left between them. The length of the CDR3 is 16 residues.

V and J are TRBV30 and TRBJ1-2; no firm D call. This CDR3 spans 12 amino acids. CDR1 GTSNPN and CDR2 SVGIG come from the germline V gene (reference sequence). Trimming removed 4 bases from V and 1 base from J, with 7 bases in between. The CDR3 here is CAWKGINYGYTF. DNA for the CDR3: TGTGCCTGGAAAGGTATTAACTATGGCTACACCTTC.

The V call is TRBV27, the J call TRBJ1-1; TRBD1 aligns across 7 bases. In germline, CDR1 is MNHEY, CDR2 SMNVEV (reference sequence). The CDR3 length is 15 residues. Germline trimming cut 4 bases from V and 1 base from J; bases unmatched to any gene: 6. The CDR3 is CASSWRGPQNTEAFF. Here the CDR3 DNA reads TGTGCCAGCAGTTGGAGGGGGCCTCAGAACACTGAAGCTTTCTTT.

V gene TRBV29-1 combines with J gene TRBJ1-1; D uncertain. Trimming stripped 0 bases from V and 4 bases from J, with 12 bases between. The CDR3 contains 14 residues. Germline V gene data show CDR1 as SQVTM and CDR2 as ANQGSEA. CDR3 sequence: CSVEDPRARTEAFF. For the CDR3, the DNA is TGCAGCGTTGAAGATCCCCGGGCGCGCACTGAAGCTTTCTTT.

The chain recombines TRBV4-1 with TRBJ1-5, with D possibly TRBD1 on 6 matching bases. Germline CDR1 MGHRA, CDR2 YSYEKL. Trimming removed 1 base at V and 0 bases at J, with 13 bases between. The CDR3 is 17 amino acids. For the CDR3, the DNA is TGCGCCAGCAGCCAAGCGACAGGAACTCCTAGCAATCAGCCCCAGCATTTT. Its translation is CASSQATGTPSNQPQHF.

This clone showed up just a few times. The V gene is TRBV18, the J gene TRBJ1-1; D is undetermined. V was trimmed by 3 bases and J by 0 bases, leaving 11 bases between them. CDR1 and CDR2 from the germline V gene are KGHSH and LQKENI. The CDR3 runs to 15 residues. CDR3 nucleotide sequence: TGTGCCAGCTCACCTCTCGTTAGCTTGAACACTGAAGCTTTCTTT. It is translated as CASSPLVSLNTEAFF.

This clone showed up just once. The J gene is TRBJ1-4, the V gene TRBV6-6; D possibly corresponds to TRBD1 (5 bases). The CDR3 totals 13 residues. Germline CDR1 MNHNY, CDR2 SVGAGI (reference sequence). The ends were cut back, 7 bases at V and 2 bases at J, with 8 bases in the middle. This chain's CDR3 is CASNRGTNEKLFF. The CDR3 region has the DNA TGTGCCAGCAATCGGGGGACTAATGAAAAACTGTTTTTT.

In its sample, this clone was seen once. The chain links TRBV12-5 to TRBJ2-1; D is unresolved. The ends were cut back, 7 bases at V and 4 bases at J, with 11 bases in the middle. Germline V gene data show CDR1 as LGHNT and CDR2 as FRNRAP. This CDR3 region has 13 residues. As DNA, the CDR3 is TGTGCTAGTGCCCTGGACGGGTACAATGAGCAGTTCTTC. It is translated as CASALDGYNEQFF.

This chain links TRBV12-5 with TRBJ2-5, with 7 bases that match TRBD1. There are 14 residues in the CDR3. V dropped 1 base and J dropped 2; count of bases not matched to a gene: 1. Germline CDR1 LGHNT, CDR2 FRNRAP. CDR3 bases: TGTGCTAGTGGTTTGGGGGGACAGCAAGAGACCCAGTACTTC. This codes for CASGLGGQQETQYF.

This clone was seen a few times. In nucleotides, the CDR3 is TGTGCCAGCAGTGAAAGGTCAGTAACGGAGCAGTACTTC. It translates to CASSERSVTEQYF. The rearrangement links TRBV2 to TRBJ2-7; no definite D call. The V gene lost 2 bases and the J gene lost 7 bases, with 12 bases spanning the gap. CDR1 and CDR2 from the germline V gene are SNHLY and FYNNEI. The CDR3 consists of 13 residues.

CDR3 bases: TGTGCCAGCAGGCTAGCGGCGGGGGGCACTGAAGCTTTCTTT. Its protein is CASRLAAGGTEAFF. The chain employs TRBV11-2 and TRBJ1-1; possible D gene TRBD1, 5 bases. V was pared by 6 bases and J by 4 bases, with 15 bases between. The CDR3 contains 14 residues. The germline V gene has CDR1 SGHAT and CDR2 FQNNGV.

The V gene is TRBV10-3, the J gene TRBJ1-2; the D gene is possibly TRBD1 (5 bases). Trimming left V 2 bases short and J 4 bases short, with 8 bases between. Germline CDR1 ENHRY, CDR2 SYGVKD. The CDR3 has 13 residues. In nucleotides, the CDR3 is TGTGCCATCAGTGAGGGTCAGGGCTATGGCTACACCTTC. It is translated as CAISEGQGYGYTF.

The chain couples TRBV10-3 to TRBJ1-3; a possible D gene is TRBD1 (5 bases). This CDR3 is 19 amino acids long. The germline V gene has CDR1 ENHRY and CDR2 SYGVKD. V was trimmed by 3 bases and J by 0 bases, leaving 21 bases between them. The CDR3 DNA reads TGTGCCATCAGTGACCTTACGGTCGCCGGTGGGGGCTCTGGAAACACCATATATTTT. Amino acids: CAISDLTVAGGGSGNTIYF.

This rearrangement joins TRBV7-9 to TRBJ1-5; perhaps TRBD1 as D (6 bases). CDR1 is SEHNR and CDR2 is FQNEAQ in the germline V gene (reference sequence). CDR3 length: 14 residues. V lost 5 bases to trimming and J lost 3 bases, with 11 bases between them. The CDR3 region has the DNA TGTGCCAGCAGCCCTTGGACAGACAATCAGCCCCAGCATTTT. Protein: CASSPWTDNQPQHF.

V usage is TRBV28 and J usage is TRBJ2-7; 7 nucleotides agree with TRBD2. From germline, CDR1 is MDHEN and CDR2 SYDVKM. V trimming: 3 bases; J trimming: 4 bases; junction bases outside the gene matches: 9. This CDR3 region has 15 residues. CDR3 loop: CASSFGLRGGYEQYF. CDR3 DNA sequence: TGTGCCAGCAGTTTCGGGTTGCGGGGAGGGTACGAGCAGTACTTC.